Reported below is one TCR beta chain. The antigen is undetermined. The entry originates in a study of cytomegalovirus exposure and HLA in healthy donors. Looking at the study overall: Counted in an early data release were 85 million or so unique TCRs from HLA-typed donors.

The study ran its PCR with 60 Vbeta and 13 Jbeta primers. Assay: immunoSEQ multiplex PCR; the TCRdb copy retains only in-frame clones and omits some. The sample shows about 190,000 clones, less than 85% of them seen only once. V was clipped by 1 base and J by 4 bases, with 7 bases between them. Per germline, CDR1 GTSNPN and CDR2 SVGIG (reference sequence). The CDR3 is 12 amino acids. Overall study findings and caveats: The study recorded 160 or so TCR beta chains that were cytomegalovirus-associated. Later analysis reportedly placed an Asian-associated ancestry cluster below the roughly 680-donor mean in N-insertions.

Sequenced input: PBMCs. The chain combines TRBV30 with TRBJ2-5, with a tentative D call TRBD2 (5 bases). The clonotype was recovered from a man in his thirties or forties in good health and CMV-seropositive. The chain's CDR3 is CAWSGGRETQYF. The DNA for the CDR3 is TGTGCCTGGAGTGGAGGGAGAGAGACCCAGTACTTC.